What follows is one TCR beta chain and its context. J lost 5 bases, V lost 0 bases, and 14 bases had no gene match. Looked up from germline, CDR1 is SGHRS and CDR2 is YFSETQ. The CDR3 has 19 residues. Generated by immunoSEQ multiplex PCR, the TCRdb table keeps only in-frame clones and is missing some. Of around 150,000 clones in the sample, around 79% were seen once. This sample stems from a study of blood T cell repertoires in COVID-19. V gene TRBV5-1 combines with J gene TRBJ2-2, with 9 bases aligning to TRBD2. This TCR was sampled from a man aged 45-65 years with active or convalescent COVID-19. The sample was peripheral blood. The chain's CDR3 is CASSLAGAGGPRRTGELFF. CDR3 in DNA: TGCGCCAGCAGCTTGGCCGGAGCGGGAGGCCCGCGGCGAACCGGGGAGCTGTTTTTT.